The 25 T cell receptor beta chains reported below all come from one sample, sequenced in a study of identical twins. Using its own MiXCR run on the 5' RACE reads, TCRdb lists one record per CDR3 protein. The top ten hold over 0.25% of the sample, which has about 1.7 million distinct CDR3 sequences, less than 40% seen once. The sequenced sample was cord blood. The receptors here all came from a newborn girl in good health.

This chain joins TRBV6-2 or TRBV6-3 and TRBJ2-1; 15 nucleotides line up with TRBD2. The J call is uncertain, as TRBJ2-7 better fits the DNA end. Germline CDR1 and CDR2: MNHEY and SVGEGT. This CDR3 is 22 amino acids long. The DNA for the CDR3 is TGTGCCAGCAGTTACCAAAGTTTAAAACGGACTAGCGGGAGGGCCGCCTACAATGAGCAGTACTTC. Protein: CASSYQSLKRTSGRAAYNEQYF.

This clonotype was counted a few times. The V gene is TRBV10-3, the J gene TRBJ1-2, with D perhaps matching TRBD1 (6 bases). V dropped 10 bases and J dropped 4 bases, with 19 bases sitting between them. The CDR3 has 14 residues. Germline V CDR1 and CDR2: ENHRY, SYGVKD. The CDR3, as DNA: TGTGCCACCAGGGGACAAGGGGACCTCTATGGCTACACCTTC. Translating it yields CATRGQGDLYGYTF.

This clonotype came up a few times. The chain combines TRBV12-3 or TRBV12-4 with TRBJ2-4, with 7 bases fitting TRBD1. Trimming at V came to 3 bases and at J to 7 bases, leaving 3 bases not matched to a gene. This CDR3 contains 13 residues. The DNA for the CDR3 is TGTGCCAGCAGTTTGTTGGGACAGAACATTCAGTACTTC. Amino acids: CASSLLGQNIQYF.

V usage is TRBV28 and J usage is TRBJ2-3; 8 bases match TRBD1. From germline, CDR1 is MDHEN and CDR2 SYDVKM. The CDR3 sequence is 16 residues long. V was clipped by 3 bases and J by 1 base; unmatched bases: 6. The CDR3 reads CASSFSPGQGTDTQYF. CDR3 in DNA: TGTGCCAGCAGTTTTTCCCCGGGACAGGGCACAGATACGCAGTATTTT.

The chain carries TRBV27 and TRBJ1-1; D may be TRBD1 (6 bases). Trimming removed 7 bases from V and 3 bases from J, with 12 bases in between. This CDR3 is built from 13 residues. The germline CDR1 and CDR2 sequences are MNHEY and SMNVEV (reference sequence). Here the CDR3 reads CASKRDRHTEAFF. Written as DNA, the CDR3 is TGTGCCAGCAAAAGAGACAGGCACACTGAAGCTTTCTTT.

This chain uses TRBV4-2 with TRBJ1-4; D is ambiguous. The CDR3 totals 12 residues. Trimming pared 1 base from V and 10 bases from J, leaving 7 bases between. Germline V gene data show CDR1 as LGHNA and CDR2 as YNFKEQ. The CDR3 loop is CASSQGFRKLFF. In DNA, the CDR3 is TGTGCCAGCAGCCAAGGTTTCCGAAAACTGTTTTTT.

J is TRBJ2-3 and V is TRBV18; D might be TRBD2 (5 bases). V gave up 6 bases and J gave up 3 bases, with 28 bases separating them. The length of the CDR3 is 19 residues. CDR1 and CDR2 (germline): KGHSH, LQKENI. The CDR3 loop is CASSLRDGARAGRTDTQYF. The CDR3 bases are TGTGCCAGCTCGCTTCGCGATGGAGCGAGGGCGGGTCGTACAGATACGCAGTATTTT.

The chain employs TRBV12-3 or TRBV12-4 and TRBJ2-3, with TRBD2 matching 8 bases. Unmatched junction bases numbered 5, after V lost 3 bases and J lost 0 bases. The CDR3 runs 16 residues. The CDR3 sequence is CASSFPSGGSTDTQYF. CDR3 DNA sequence: TGTGCCAGCAGTTTTCCCTCGGGGGGGAGCACAGATACGCAGTATTTT.

This clonotype occurred many times. The V call is TRBV20-1, the J call TRBJ1-2; no clear D. Trimming stripped 0 bases from V and 7 bases from J, with 3 bases between. The CDR3 sequence is 10 residues long. Germline lookup yields CDR1 DFQATT and CDR2 SNEGSKA (reference sequence). The CDR3 region is CSARDIGYTF. For the CDR3, the DNA is TGCAGTGCTAGAGATATTGGCTACACCTTC.

This rearrangement joins TRBV5-1 to TRBJ1-5; 8 nucleotides line up with TRBD1. J was trimmed by 6 bases and V by 4 bases; bases with no gene match: 6. The CDR3 extends over 14 amino acids. Germline loops: CDR1 SGHRS, CDR2 YFSETQ. In DNA, the CDR3 is TGCGCCAGCAGCGAAACAGGGGGTGCTCAGCCCCAGCATTTT. It translates to CASSETGGAQPQHF. The variable domain in full, completed from reference TRBV5-1 and TRBJ1-5, reads KAGVTQTPRYLIKTRGQQVTLSCSPISGHRSVSWYQQTPGQGLQFLFEYFSETQRNKGNFPGRFSGRQFSNSRSEMNVSTLELGDSALYLCASSETGGAQPQHFGDGTRLSIL.

This clonotype was seen only a few times. The V gene is TRBV20-1, the J gene TRBJ2-3, with 8 bases identical to TRBD2. Germline V gives CDR1 DFQATT, CDR2 SNEGSKA (reference sequence). The ends lost 1 base at V and 4 bases at J; junction bases unmatched: 10. CDR3 length: 16 amino acids. The CDR3 DNA is TGCAGTGCTAGAGGGCTAGCGGGTGGGGGAGCAGATACGCAGTATTTT. This translates into CSARGLAGGGADTQYF.

A few counts support this clonotype. V usage is TRBV10-3 and J usage is TRBJ2-1; the match to TRBD2 covers 11 bases. The CDR3 is 14 amino acids. With 11 bases clipped from V and 4 bases from J, the junction kept 7 bases outside the gene matches. The germline CDR1 and CDR2 sequences are ENHRY and SYGVKD. For the CDR3, the DNA is TGTGCCGCCCGGACTAGCGGGCCATACAATGAGCAGTTCTTC. Its protein is CAARTSGPYNEQFF.

The chain is built from TRBV25-1 and TRBJ2-3; TRBD2 aligns across 9 bases. With 2 bases clipped from V and 4 bases from J, the junction kept 7 bases outside the gene matches. CDR3 length: 16 residues. The V gene's germline CDR1 is MGHDK and CDR2 SYGVNS. The CDR3 here is CASSEGRGRAPDTQYF. CDR3 sequence (DNA): TGTGCCAGCAGTGAAGGGCGCGGGAGGGCCCCAGATACGCAGTATTTT.

The chain couples TRBV29-1 to TRBJ2-1; TRBD2 aligns across 7 bases. Germline trimming cut 4 bases from V and 9 bases from J; bases unmatched to any gene: 0. The germline V gene has CDR1 SQVTM and CDR2 ANQGSEA. This CDR3 spans 10 amino acids. DNA of the CDR3: TGCAGCGTTGGGGGGGGTGAGCAGTTCTTC. The encoded protein is CSVGGGEQFF.

The sample holds many counts of this clonotype. The rearrangement uses TRBV6-6 and TRBJ2-3, with D unresolved. Trimming took off 4 bases at V and 4 bases at J, with 12 bases between the two ends. The CDR3 has 14 residues. Germline values: CDR1 MNHNY, CDR2 SVGAGI (reference sequence). CDR3 sequence (DNA): TGTGCCAGCAGTTTTAGCCTTTCTGCAGATACGCAGTATTTT. As protein: CASSFSLSADTQYF.

This clonotype was seen a handful of times. The J gene is TRBJ2-7, the V gene TRBV3-1, with D unclear. V lost 6 bases to trimming and J lost 2 bases, with 20 bases between them. CDR3 size: 16 residues. CDR1 is LGHDT, CDR2 YNNKEL, per germline (reference sequence). The CDR3 DNA is TGTGCCAGCAGTCCTCTAGGCCCGACGAGCCCCTACGAGCAGTACTTC. The encoded protein is CASSPLGPTSPYEQYF.

This clonotype was counted between two and nine times. DNA for the CDR3: TGCAGTGCTAGGAGGGGGTCTGATGGGGAAGCTTTCTTT. Amino acids: CSARRGSDGEAFF. The V gene is TRBV20-1, the J gene TRBJ1-1, with D possibly matching TRBD1 (6 bases). This CDR3 spans 13 amino acids. V was clipped by 3 bases and J by 8 bases, with 16 bases between them. Germline loops: CDR1 DFQATT, CDR2 SNEGSKA (reference sequence).

This clonotype came up a few times. The DNA of the CDR3 is TGTGCCAGCAGCCCCGCCGGCCCCTATGGCTACACCTTC. Translated: CASSPAGPYGYTF. The gene calls are TRBV7-9 and TRBJ1-2; unclear D gene. The CDR3 totals 13 residues. Trimming cost V 5 bases and J 4 bases, with 11 bases left between them. Germline V gene lookup returns CDR1 SEHNR and CDR2 FQNEAQ (reference sequence). The complete variable domain, with remaining parts taken from reference TRBV7-9 and TRBJ1-2, reads DTGVSQNPRHKITKRGQNVTFRCDPISEHNRLYWYRQTLGQGPEFLTYFQNEAQLEKSRLLSDRFSAERPKGSFSTLEIQRTEQGDSAMYLCASSPAGPYGYTFGSGTRLTVV.

In nucleotides, the CDR3 is TGTGCCAGCAGCCAAGAATCCGGGGAGCTGTTTTTT. Protein: CASSQESGELFF. V usage is TRBV3-1 and J usage is TRBJ2-2; D gene unclear. The CDR3 contains 12 residues. The ends were cut back, 0 bases at V and 6 bases at J, with 2 bases in the middle. Per the germline V gene, CDR1 is LGHDT and CDR2 is YNNKEL (reference sequence). The full variable domain, completed using reference TRBV3-1 and TRBJ2-2, is DTAVSQTPKYLVTQMGNDKSIKCEQNLGHDTMYWYKQDSKKFLKIMFSYNNKELIINETVPNRFSPKSPDKAHLNLHINSLELGDSAVYFCASSQESGELFFGEGSRLTVL.

This rearrangement joins TRBV27 to TRBJ1-2; 9 bases line up with TRBD1. V gave up 5 bases and J gave up 0 bases; unmatched junction bases: 7. Germline V gene sequence: CDR1 MNHEY, CDR2 SMNVEV (reference sequence). The CDR3 is made up of 16 amino acids. The CDR3, as DNA: TGTGCCAGCAGTCCCTCCCGACAGGGGGCTAACTATGGCTACACCTTC. Residues: CASSPSRQGANYGYTF.

This chain joins TRBV11-1 and TRBJ2-5; no firm D call. The V and J ends lost 6 bases and 11 bases respectively, with 22 bases between them. This CDR3 comprises 14 residues. Germline V lookup: CDR1 SGHAT, CDR2 FQDESV (reference sequence). CDR3 coding DNA: TGTGCCAGCAGTTACCCGGCTAAAGGCAATGAGCAGTACTTC. As protein: CASSYPAKGNEQYF.

A few counts support this clonotype. One end of the junction does not line up with germline, which may come from a read error. The chain employs TRBV7-2 and TRBJ2-1, with 11 bases identical to TRBD2. The J call could be wrong; TRBJ2-7 is a better fit for the DNA end. The CDR3 totals 16 residues. Germline-derived CDR1 and CDR2 are SGHTA and FQGNSA. The CDR3 DNA reads TGTGCCAGCAGTTTAGCTAGCGGGGGGACCTACAATGAGCAGTACTTC. The encoded protein is CASSLASGGTYNEQYF.

This clonotype came up many times. The chain joins TRBV5-1 to TRBJ1-6, with 7 bases aligning to TRBD1. V lost 1 base, J lost 6 bases, and 4 bases stayed unmatched. Germline-derived CDR1 and CDR2 are SGHRS and YFSETQ. The CDR3 is 15 residues long. CDR3 sequence reads: CASSLSGQFNSPLHF. CDR3 coding DNA: TGCGCCAGCAGCTTGTCGGGACAGTTTAATTCACCCCTCCACTTT.

The chain carries TRBV28 and TRBJ2-1; 7 bases match TRBD1. Germline assignment: CDR1 MDHEN and CDR2 SYDVKM. CDR3 length equals 16 residues. V gave up 6 bases and J gave up 2 bases; unmatched junction bases: 10. The DNA of the CDR3 is TGTGCCAGCAGCCCAGCCGGGACAGACGCCTACAATGAGCAGTTCTTC. Protein product: CASSPAGTDAYNEQFF.

The chain is built from TRBV11-2 and TRBJ2-7; 9 nucleotides agree with TRBD2. The CDR3 loop spans 16 amino acids. CDR1 is SGHAT and CDR2 is FQNNGV in the germline V gene. Losses at the gene ends were 4 bases for V and 7 bases for J; bases not matched to a gene: 14. This CDR3 is CASSSIAGATYNEQYF. CDR3 sequence (DNA): TGTGCCAGCAGCTCCATAGCGGGGGCGACCTACAATGAGCAGTACTTC.